Presented here are 27 T cell receptor beta chains from one specimen sequenced in a study of blood T cell repertoires in COVID-19. The assay was immunoSEQ multiplex PCR, and TCRdb's table has in-frame clones only and misses some. The sample consists of about 120,000 clones, about four fifths of them appearing once. Specimen: peripheral blood. The receptors stem from a man between 65 and 80 years old with acute or convalescent COVID-19.

This clone came up once. The chain uses TRBV4-3 and TRBJ1-1, with D possibly TRBD1 on 6 matching bases. From germline, CDR1 is LGHNA and CDR2 YSLEER. CDR3 length: 16 residues. V was clipped by 1 base and J by 5 bases, with 17 bases between them. CDR3 residues: CASSQVVGGLRTEAFF. The CDR3 DNA follows: TGCGCCAGCAGCCAAGTAGTGGGGGGGCTGAGGACTGAAGCTTTCTTT.

The chain links TRBV7-2 to TRBJ1-2; TRBD1 aligns across 12 bases. The CDR3 loop spans 16 amino acids. Trimming took 5 bases from V and 4 from J; bases not matched to a gene: 8. CDR1 is SGHTA and CDR2 is FQGNSA in the germline V gene. In DNA, the CDR3 is TGTGCCAGCAGCCCAGGGTGGGGACAGGGGGCCTATGGCTACACCTTC. Translated, it gives CASSPGWGQGAYGYTF.

This chain uses TRBV4-1 with TRBJ2-3; D is perhaps TRBD1 (6 bases). CDR1 MGHRA and CDR2 YSYEKL come from the germline V gene. This CDR3 has 18 amino acids. Trimming cost V 5 bases and J 4 bases, with 25 bases left between them. The CDR3 nucleotides read TGCGCCAGCAGCGTCAACCGGCAGGGGCTGGTCCGGGCAGATACGCAGTATTTT. Translated, it gives CASSVNRQGLVRADTQYF.

The V call is TRBV6-2 or TRBV6-3, the J call TRBJ1-2; TRBD1 matches at 9 bases. Germline-derived CDR1 and CDR2 are MNHEY and SVGEGT. The CDR3 is 14 amino acids. V gave up 4 bases and J gave up 6 bases; unmatched junction bases: 6. The CDR3 loop is CASSFTGQGHGYTF. The CDR3 DNA sequence: TGTGCCAGCAGTTTCACGGGACAGGGACATGGCTACACCTTC.

This chain connects TRBV5-4 to TRBJ1-4, with D possibly matching TRBD1 (6 bases). Germline CDR1 is SGHNT and CDR2 is YYREEE (reference sequence). Trimming removed 1 base from V and 0 bases from J, with 16 bases in between. The CDR3 covers 18 residues. Written as DNA, the CDR3 is TGTGCCAGCAGCTTGCTCCCCGGGACACCAGCAACTAATGAAAAACTGTTTTTT. Residues: CASSLLPGTPATNEKLFF.

The sample holds one count of this clone. V is TRBV6-5 and J is TRBJ2-5; D possibly corresponds to TRBD2 (6 bases). This CDR3 is built from 13 residues. Germline values: CDR1 MNHEY, CDR2 SVGAGI. Trimming removed 7 bases at V and 5 bases at J, with 14 bases between. In DNA form, the CDR3 reads TGTGCCAGCACCTCACGGGGGTCGGAGACCCAGTACTTC. Translating it yields CASTSRGSETQYF.

The CDR3 loop is CASSPTSGPDTQYF. The CDR3 DNA reads TGTGCCAGCAGTCCCACTAGCGGGCCAGATACGCAGTATTTT. This sequence joins TRBV6-2 or TRBV6-3 and TRBJ2-3; 9 nucleotides align to TRBD2. CDR3 length equals 14 residues. Germline values: CDR1 MNHEY, CDR2 SVGEGT. V lost 5 bases to trimming and J lost 4 bases; unmatched junction nucleotides: 4.

The J gene is TRBJ2-3, the V gene TRBV7-2; TRBD2 matches at 10 bases. The germline V gene has CDR1 SGHTA and CDR2 FQGNSA. The CDR3 runs 15 residues. J was trimmed by 3 bases and V by 5 bases; bases with no gene match: 5. The chain's CDR3 is CASSLIAGGTDTQYF. The DNA of the CDR3 is TGTGCCAGCAGCCTAATAGCGGGGGGAACAGATACGCAGTATTTT.

The rearrangement uses TRBV5-1 and TRBJ1-6, with 9 positions matching TRBD1. After removal of 2 bases from V and 5 bases from J, the junction contained 2 bases not matched to a gene. From germline, CDR1 is SGHRS and CDR2 YFSETQ. This CDR3 has 15 residues. The CDR3 loop is CASSFRTGDNSPLHF. The DNA of the CDR3 is TGCGCCAGCAGCTTCCGGACAGGGGATAATTCACCCCTCCACTTT.

This clone has only a few counts. CDR3 sequence: CASSPGQGGNIQYF. The CDR3 DNA reads as TGTGCCAGTAGTCCTGGACAGGGGGGAAACATTCAGTACTTC. The rearrangement links TRBV19 to TRBJ2-4; 10 bases map to TRBD1. This CDR3 has 14 amino acids. CDR1 and CDR2 (germline): LNHDA, SQIVND (reference sequence). After removal of 5 bases from V and 6 bases from J, the junction contained 4 bases not matched to a gene.

This clone has just one count. The rearrangement joins TRBV19 to TRBJ2-1, with 11 bases lining up with TRBD2. This CDR3 has 13 amino acids. The ends lost 2 bases at V and 12 bases at J; junction bases unmatched: 3. From germline, CDR1 is LNHDA and CDR2 SQIVND (reference sequence). Here the CDR3 reads CASSILAGGWQFF. In nucleotides, the CDR3 is TGTGCCAGTAGTATACTAGCGGGGGGTTGGCAGTTCTTC.

The chain has TRBV7-9 and TRBJ1-6; D is unresolved. Trimming took off 4 bases at V and 10 bases at J, with 11 bases between the two ends. The germline CDR1 and CDR2 sequences are SEHNR and FQNEAQ (reference sequence). The CDR3 is made up of 13 amino acids. CDR3 region: CASSSGLESPLHF. In DNA form, the CDR3 reads TGTGCCAGCAGCTCTGGACTGGAATCACCCCTCCACTTT.

The chain is built from TRBV6-5 and TRBJ2-7; 9 positions match TRBD2. In germline, CDR1 is MNHEY, CDR2 SVGAGI. J was trimmed by 3 bases and V by 5 bases; bases with no gene match: 5. The CDR3 length is 14 residues. The CDR3 sequence is CASSRGGDLYEQYF. CDR3 sequence (DNA): TGTGCCAGCAGTCGCGGGGGGGATCTCTACGAGCAGTACTTC.

The rearrangement joins TRBV6-2 or TRBV6-3 to TRBJ2-3; D may be TRBD1 (5 bases). Trimming took off 0 bases at V and 0 bases at J, with 7 bases between the two ends. The CDR3 extends over 15 amino acids. Germline values: CDR1 MNHEY, CDR2 SVGEGT. CDR3 nucleotides: TGTGCCAGCAGTTACTCGAGGACAAGCACAGATACGCAGTATTTT. Translated: CASSYSRTSTDTQYF.

The V gene is TRBV2, the J gene TRBJ1-5; TRBD1 is a possible D gene (5 bases). Germline CDR1 is SNHLY and CDR2 is FYNNEI. The CDR3 is 15 residues long. The V end lost 6 bases, the J end lost 3 bases, and 15 bases lay between the germline ends. In DNA form, the CDR3 reads TGTGCCAGCAGCCGACCTCAGGGAACCAATCAGCCCCAGCATTTT. Translated: CASSRPQGTNQPQHF.

The genes are TRBV5-1 and TRBJ1-1, with D perhaps matching TRBD1 (6 bases). The CDR3 is 13 amino acids. Germline CDR1 and CDR2: SGHRS and YFSETQ. V was pared by 6 bases and J by 0 bases, with 9 bases between. The CDR3 loop reads CASIGQMNTEAFF. As DNA, the CDR3 is TGCGCCAGCATCGGACAGATGAACACTGAAGCTTTCTTT.

This clone has a single count. This chain joins TRBV18 and TRBJ1-3, with 7 bases that match TRBD1. V dropped 3 bases and J dropped 8; count of bases not matched to a gene: 13. The CDR3 contains 16 residues. Germline V CDR1 and CDR2: KGHSH, LQKENI. The CDR3 DNA follows: TGTGCCAGCTCACCCGAACGGACAGGTTTAGGACACACCATATATTTT. Translated: CASSPERTGLGHTIYF. The entire variable domain, with the rest obtained from reference TRBV18 and TRBJ1-3, is as follows: NAGVMQNPRHLVRRRGQEARLRCSPMKGHSHVYWYRQLPEEGLKFMVYLQKENIIDESGMPKERFSAEFPKEGPSILRIQQVVRGDSAAYFCASSPERTGLGHTIYFGEGSWLTVV.

This clone has at least ten counts. This chain links TRBV6-6 with TRBJ2-1; 12 bases match TRBD2. In germline, CDR1 is MNHNY, CDR2 SVGAGI (reference sequence). This CDR3 spans 15 amino acids. Unmatched junction bases numbered 7, after V lost 3 bases and J lost 10 bases. CDR3 sequence: CASSYRLAGGREQFF. Written as DNA, the CDR3 is TGTGCCAGCAGTTATCGGCTAGCGGGGGGGAGGGAGCAGTTCTTC.

The J gene is TRBJ2-7, the V gene TRBV7-7; TRBD2 agrees at 8 bases. The ends lost 1 base at V and 5 bases at J; junction bases unmatched: 1. This CDR3 region has 13 residues. CDR1 and CDR2 (germline): SSHAT, FNYEAQ (reference sequence). For the CDR3, the DNA is TGTGCCAGCAGCTTAGGGCGGGGGGACGAGCAGTACTTC. Protein product: CASSLGRGDEQYF.

The CDR3 spells CASSHRGQTREQYF. The CDR3 nucleotides read TGTGCCAGCAGCCACCGGGGACAAACGCGGGAGCAGTACTTC. This chain uses TRBV14 with TRBJ2-7; a weak D match, TRBD1 (6 bases). Germline values: CDR1 SGHDN, CDR2 FVKESK. The CDR3 is made up of 14 amino acids. The V end lost 3 bases, the J end lost 7 bases, and 16 bases lay between the germline ends.

The chain combines TRBV21-1 with TRBJ1-5; the D call in the table, TRBD1, was not verified against the DNA. TRBV21-1 is an annotated pseudogene. This CDR3 contains 16 residues. CDR3 in amino acids: CASSKGGAGKHQPQHF. As DNA, the CDR3 is TGTGCCAGCAGCAAAGGTGGAGCAGGGAAACATCAGCCCCAGCATTTT.

This clone was counted once. This chain links TRBV7-6 with TRBJ2-5; 8 bases match TRBD2. V lost 5 bases, J lost 2 bases, and 13 bases stayed unmatched. Germline V lookup: CDR1 SGHVS, CDR2 FNYEAQ. The CDR3 is 17 amino acids. The CDR3 nucleotides read TGTGCCAGCAGCGCCCCCACAGCGGGGGCCCATCAAGAGACCCAGTACTTC. Its translation: CASSAPTAGAHQETQYF.

This chain uses TRBV5-4 with TRBJ2-1, with 10 nucleotides matching TRBD2. Trimming took 4 bases from V and 9 from J; bases not matched to a gene: 13. CDR1 and CDR2 (germline): SGHNT, YYREEE (reference sequence). The CDR3 runs 16 residues. CDR3 region: CASSPPSGGAGGEQFF. CDR3 in DNA: TGTGCCAGCAGCCCACCTAGCGGGGGCGCCGGGGGTGAGCAGTTCTTC.

The chain carries TRBV7-3 and TRBJ2-2; TRBD1 matches 8 bases. CDR1 and CDR2 (germline): SGHTA, FQGTGA. V shed 5 bases, J shed 3 bases, and the junction held 11 bases outside the gene matches. This CDR3 is 17 amino acids long. In DNA, the CDR3 is TGTGCCAGCAGCCATCCTGCAGGGGGCTTACACACCGGGGAGCTGTTTTTT. As protein: CASSHPAGGLHTGELFF.

This clone was recorded a few times. The gene calls are TRBV10-1 and TRBJ1-6; 10 nucleotides agree with TRBD1. There are 13 residues in the CDR3. With 9 bases clipped from V and 6 bases from J, the junction kept 2 bases outside the gene matches. Germline lookup yields CDR1 WNHNN and CDR2 SYGVQD (reference sequence). As DNA, the CDR3 is TGCGCCAGTGGGACAGGGGTTAATTCACCCCTCCACTTT. Amino acid sequence: CASGTGVNSPLHF.

This clone was observed a single time. V and J are TRBV2 and TRBJ1-1; D is undetermined. The CDR3 runs to 12 residues. The germline V gene encodes CDR1 SNHLY and CDR2 FYNNEI. V was trimmed by 7 bases and J by 0 bases, leaving 6 bases between them. The CDR3, as DNA: TGTGCCAGCACTATGTTGAACACTGAAGCTTTCTTT. It yields the protein CASTMLNTEAFF. The full variable domain, with the rest looked up from reference TRBV2 and TRBJ1-1, is EPEVTQTPSHQVTQMGQEVILRCVPISNHLYFYWYRQILGQKVEFLVSFYNNEISEKSEIFDDQFSVERPDGSNFTLKIRSTKLEDSAMYFCASTMLNTEAFFGQGTRLTVV.

This clone was detected once. V is TRBV19 and J is TRBJ1-2, with 10 bases fitting TRBD1. With 1 base clipped from V and 7 bases from J, the junction kept 3 bases outside the gene matches. CDR1 and CDR2 (germline): LNHDA, SQIVND (reference sequence). This CDR3 is 14 amino acids long. The CDR3, as DNA: TGTGCCAGTAGTATAGTGGACAGGGGGGCTGGCTACACCTTC. Its protein product is CASSIVDRGAGYTF.